This T cell receptor beta chain emerged from a study of OX40 agonist ivuxolimab in advanced cancers. Study-level information: Every 2 weeks, patients received ivuxolimab intravenously, dosed at 0.01 to 10 mg/kg. Patients enrolled in dose escalation were diagnosed with hepatocellular carcinoma, melanoma, renal cell or head and neck cancer. Participants, 80% to 90% male, averaged around 60 years of age, ranging from about 23 to 85. Allowance was made for prior anti-PD-1, anti-PD-L1 or anti-CTLA-4 therapy, and about 44% had some.

Repertoires were generated with immunoSEQ multiplex PCR, while TCRdb's copy carries only in-frame clones and drops some. The table includes nearly 45,000 clones, approximately 84% detected once. This CDR3 has 13 residues. Germline lookup yields CDR1 SGDLS and CDR2 YYNGEE. Trimming removed 0 bases at V and 7 bases at J, with 10 bases between. The gene calls are TRBV9 and TRBJ2-5, with a tentative D call TRBD1 (5 bases). This TCR was recovered from an adult with an advanced solid tumor such as melanoma, head and neck, liver or kidney cancer. This sample comprised CD4+ or CD8+ T cells sorted from blood, obtained in a trial of the OX40 agonist ivuxolimab. CDR3 nucleotide sequence: TGTGCCAGCAGCGTAGTTCAGGGATGGACCCAGTACTTC. Translation gives CASSVVQGWTQYF. Together with reference TRBV9 and TRBJ2-5, the CDR3 gives the full variable domain: DSGVTQTPKHLITATGQRVTLRCSPRSGDLSVYWYQQSLDQGLQFLIQYYNGEERAKGNILERFSAQQFPDLHSELNLSSLELGDSALYFCASSVVQGWTQYFGPGTRLLVL.